Listed below are T cell receptor beta chains from one sample, sequenced in a study of blood T cell repertoires in COVID-19. Libraries were prepared by immunoSEQ multiplex PCR; TCRdb keeps only in-frame clonotypes and omits some of them. The data show about 400,000 clones, approximately 90% seen once. Sequencing was carried out using PBMCs or T cells enriched from blood (not recorded which). These receptors all come from a woman between 18 and 29 years old with acute COVID-19. Each CDR3 is given with its conserved first and last residue. D genes are given only for firm matches. Expanded clones are given a class, and other clones once, few, many or no size at all.

>TRBV2|TRBD1|TRBJ1-4|.
CASSVDRGRWELFF
TGTGCCAGCAGTGTGGACAGGGGCCGTTGGGAACTGTTTTTT
>TRBV7-9|TRBD2|TRBJ2-1|.
CASSPSGRRVNEQFF
TGTGCCAGCAGTCCGAGCGGGAGAAGGGTCAATGAGCAGTTCTTC
>TRBV18|.|TRBJ1-2|.
CASSTANYGYTF
TGTGCCAGCTCGACAGCTAACTATGGCTACACCTTC
>TRBV9|.|TRBJ2-2|.
CASSPGMRQTGELFF
TGTGCCAGCAGCCCAGGGATGAGACAGACCGGGGAGCTGTTTTTT
>TRBV7-2|TRBD1|TRBJ2-7|.
CASSEVQGLNEQYF
TGTGCCAGCAGTGAGGTACAGGGGCTGAACGAGCAGTACTTC
>TRBV7-9|TRBD1|TRBJ2-3|once
CASSSQGTASTDTQYF
TGTGCCAGCAGCTCACAAGGGACAGCTAGCACAGATACGCAGTATTTT
>TRBV4-1|.|TRBJ1-5|.
CASSQVGGVGQPQHF
TGCGCCAGCAGCCAAGTCGGGGGGGTTGGTCAGCCCCAGCATTTT
>TRBV2|.|TRBJ1-2|.
CASSRQPDNYGYTF
TGTGCCAGCAGTAGACAGCCCGACAACTATGGCTACACCTTC
>TRBV28|TRBD2|TRBJ2-1|.
CASSLASGRASEQFF
TGTGCCAGCAGTTTAGCTAGCGGGAGGGCGAGTGAGCAGTTCTTC
>TRBV19|.|TRBJ1-3|.
CASSRRTDTIYF
TGTGCCAGTAGTAGGAGGACCGACACCATATATTTT
>TRBV18|TRBD2|TRBJ2-7|.
CASSPLPSGTHEQYF
TGTGCCAGCTCACCACTGCCTAGCGGGACCCACGAGCAGTACTTC
>TRBV7-7|.|TRBJ2-1|.
CASSLRGSSYNEQFF
TGTGCTAGCAGCTTGCGAGGTAGCTCCTACAATGAGCAGTTCTTC
>TRBV9|.|TRBJ2-7|.
CASSPNTGNSVYEQYF
TGTGCCAGCAGCCCCAACACCGGGAACAGCGTCTACGAGCAGTACTTC
>TRBV7-2|TRBD1|TRBJ2-7|.
CASSFSGTGVRSEQYF
TGTGCCAGCAGCTTTTCCGGGACAGGGGTGCGTTCCGAGCAGTACTTC
>TRBV3-1/TRBV3-2|.|TRBJ2-7|.
CASSQESGEQYF
TGTGCCAGCAGCCAAGAATCGGGTGAGCAGTACTTC
>TRBV27|TRBD1|TRBJ2-3|.
CASSPGTGSATQYF
TGTGCCAGCAGTCCCGGGACAGGGTCAGCAACGCAGTATTTT
>TRBV3-1/TRBV3-2|TRBD1|TRBJ1-2|.
CASSPQTGGSGYTF
TGTGCCAGCAGCCCACAGACAGGGGGCAGTGGCTACACCTTC
>TRBV11-3|.|TRBJ2-3|.
CASSSTTDTQYF
TGTGCCAGCAGCTCGACAACAGATACGCAGTATTTT
>TRBV5-5|.|TRBJ1-1|.
CASTEGRNFFEAFF
TGTGCCAGCACTGAGGGCCGCAATTTCTTCGAAGCTTTCTTT
>TRBV4-1|.|TRBJ2-1|.
CASSPRGSGNEQFF
TGCGCCAGCAGCCCACGGGGTAGCGGTAATGAGCAGTTCTTC
>TRBV6-2/TRBV6-3|.|TRBJ2-5|.
CASSYSTGMGETQYF
TGTGCCAGCAGTTACTCGACGGGTATGGGAGAGACCCAGTACTTC
>TRBV10-1|TRBD2|TRBJ2-3|.
CASSEWGGGGTDTQYF
TGCGCCAGCAGTGAGTGGGGCGGGGGGGGAACAGATACGCAGTATTTT
>TRBV5-1|.|TRBJ2-7|.
CASSLAEMPYYEQYF
TGCGCCAGCAGCTTAGCGGAGATGCCCTACTACGAGCAGTACTTC
>TRBV6-2/TRBV6-3|TRBD1|TRBJ1-5|.
CASSPPLPGQGQPQHF
TGTGCCAGCAGTCCCCCATTACCGGGACAGGGTCAGCCCCAGCATTTT
>TRBV7-9|.|TRBJ2-3|.
CASSLVLEGRSTDTQYF
TGTGCCAGCAGCTTAGTATTGGAGGGGCGAAGCACAGATACGCAGTATTTT
>TRBV4-1|TRBD2|TRBJ2-5|.
CASSQERGGSRETQYF
TGCGCCAGCAGCCAAGAACGAGGCGGGAGCAGGGAGACCCAGTACTTC
>TRBV7-8|.|TRBJ2-1|.
CASSPQGGEQFF
TGTGCCAGCAGCCCCCAGGGGGGTGAGCAGTTCTTC
>TRBV25-1|TRBD2|TRBJ2-1|.
CASSRPSGGPRNEQFF
TGTGCCAGCAGCAGACCTAGCGGGGGGCCGAGAAATGAGCAGTTCTTC
>TRBV28|.|TRBJ2-7|.
CASSPPGSFYEQYF
TGTGCCAGCAGTCCACCCGGGTCATTCTACGAGCAGTACTTC
>TRBV5-6|.|TRBJ1-6|.
CASSLGASLDNSPLHF
TGTGCCAGCAGCTTAGGGGCCTCCCTAGATAATTCACCCCTCCACTTT
>TRBV21-1|.|TRBJ1-6|.
CASSNRGQSFSSSYNSPLHF
TGTGCCAGCAGCAATCGTGGACAATCCTTTTCCAGCTCCTATAATTCACCCCTCCACTTT
>TRBV21-1|.|TRBJ2-7|.
CASSKVWLRGSYEQYF
TGTGCCAGCAGCAAAGTATGGCTCAGGGGTTCCTACGAGCAGTACTTC
>TRBV6-5|TRBD1|TRBJ2-7|once
CASSQGQGSSYEQYF
TGTGCCAGCAGCCAGGGACAGGGGAGCTCCTACGAGCAGTACTTC
>TRBV19|.|TRBJ1-5|.
CASSSLDQPQHF
TGTGCCAGTAGTTCCCTTGATCAGCCCCAGCATTTT
>TRBV6-1|TRBD1|TRBJ2-1|.
CASSEAPGTGSNEQFF
TGTGCCAGCAGTGAAGCTCCGGGGACAGGGAGCAATGAGCAGTTCTTC
>TRBV7-2|.|TRBJ1-1|.
CASSRQTNTEAFF
TGTGCCAGCAGTAGACAGACTAACACTGAAGCTTTCTTT
>TRBV19|.|TRBJ2-7|.
CASSSGRGYEQYF
TGTGCCAGTAGTTCCGGGAGAGGTTACGAGCAGTACTTC
>TRBV11-2|TRBD1|TRBJ1-5|.
CASSHTGTGFNQPQHF
TGTGCCAGCAGCCATACCGGGACAGGGTTCAATCAGCCCCAGCATTTT
>TRBV12-3/TRBV12-4|.|TRBJ1-4|once
CASSLQGLEKLFF
TGTGCCAGCAGTTTACAGGGATTGGAAAAACTGTTTTTT
>TRBV7-8|TRBD2|TRBJ2-3|.
CASLGIAGEDTQYF
TGTGCCAGCCTCGGGATAGCGGGGGAGGATACGCAGTATTTT
>TRBV5-6|.|TRBJ2-7|.
CASSSVLLVNEQYF
TGTGCCAGCAGCTCCGTATTACTAGTGAACGAGCAGTACTTC
>TRBV30|TRBD2|TRBJ2-5|.
CAWSVIRGRALETQYF
TGTGCCTGGAGTGTAATTCGGGGGAGGGCTTTAGAGACCCAGTACTTC
>TRBV7-9|TRBD1|TRBJ1-4|.
CASSTDRGRKLFF
TGTGCCAGCAGCACGGACAGGGGCAGAAAACTGTTTTTT
>TRBV5-4|TRBD2|TRBJ2-3|.
CASSATSGGADTQYF
TGTGCCAGCAGCGCCACTAGCGGGGGGGCAGATACGCAGTATTTT
>TRBV4-3|.|TRBJ2-3|.
CASSQETAGVGTDTQYF
TGCGCCAGCAGCCAAGAGACAGCCGGAGTGGGGACAGATACGCAGTATTTT
>TRBV9|.|TRBJ1-2|.
CASSVGLGAVNYGYTF
TGTGCCAGCAGCGTAGGGTTAGGGGCAGTCAACTATGGCTACACCTTC
>TRBV25-1|TRBD1|TRBJ1-1|.
CASRKQGARTEAFF
TGTGCCAGCAGGAAACAGGGGGCGAGGACTGAAGCTTTCTTT
>TRBV19|.|TRBJ1-3|.
CASSTGLYSSGNTIYF
TGTGCCAGTAGTACAGGACTGTACAGCTCTGGAAACACCATATATTTT